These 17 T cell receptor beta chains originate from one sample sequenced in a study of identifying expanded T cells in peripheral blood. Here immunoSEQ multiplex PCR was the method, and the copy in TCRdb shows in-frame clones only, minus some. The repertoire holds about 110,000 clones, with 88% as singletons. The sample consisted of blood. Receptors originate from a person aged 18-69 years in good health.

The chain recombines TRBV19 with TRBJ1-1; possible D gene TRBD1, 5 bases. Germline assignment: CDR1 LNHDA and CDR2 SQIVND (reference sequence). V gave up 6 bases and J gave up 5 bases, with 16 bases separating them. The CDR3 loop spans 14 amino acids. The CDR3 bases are TGTGCCAGTAGGCAGGGAGAGGGGTGGACTGAAGCTTTCTTT. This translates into CASRQGEGWTEAFF.

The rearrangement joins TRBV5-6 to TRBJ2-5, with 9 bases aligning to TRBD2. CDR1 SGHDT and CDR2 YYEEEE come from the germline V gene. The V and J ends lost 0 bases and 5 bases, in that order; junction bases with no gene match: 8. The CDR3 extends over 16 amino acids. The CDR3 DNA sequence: TGTGCCAGCAGCTTGGAGTTAGCGGGAGTGTGGGAGACCCAGTACTTC. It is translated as CASSLELAGVWETQYF.

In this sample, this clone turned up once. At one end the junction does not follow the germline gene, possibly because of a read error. CDR3 amino acids: CASTAVGASHF. The CDR3 DNA is TGTGCCAGCACCGCCGTTGGGGCTAGTCACTTC. The chain recombines TRBV2 with TRBJ2-7; TRBD1 might be the D (5 bases). The CDR3 sequence is 11 residues long. Per germline, CDR1 SNHLY and CDR2 FYNNEI.

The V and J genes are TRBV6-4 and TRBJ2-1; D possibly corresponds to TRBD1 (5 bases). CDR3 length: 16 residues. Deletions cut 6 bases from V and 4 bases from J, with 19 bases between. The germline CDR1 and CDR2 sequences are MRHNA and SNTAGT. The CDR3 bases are TGTGCCAGCAGCTCACAGGTCCAGACTCCATACAATGAGCAGTTCTTC. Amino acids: CASSSQVQTPYNEQFF.

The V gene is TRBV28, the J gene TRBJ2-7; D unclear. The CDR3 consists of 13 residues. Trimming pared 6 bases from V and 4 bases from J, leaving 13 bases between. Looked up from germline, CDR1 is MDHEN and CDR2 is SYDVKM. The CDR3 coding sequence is TGTGCCAGCAGATTGATGGGTGGGTACGAGCAGTACTTC. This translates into CASRLMGGYEQYF.

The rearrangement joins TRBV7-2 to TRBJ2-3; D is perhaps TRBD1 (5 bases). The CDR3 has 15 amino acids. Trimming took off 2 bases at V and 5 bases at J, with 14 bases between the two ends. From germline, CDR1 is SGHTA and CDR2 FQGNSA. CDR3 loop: CASSLLSQGGDTQYF. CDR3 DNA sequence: TGTGCCAGCAGCTTACTCTCTCAGGGTGGAGATACGCAGTATTTT.

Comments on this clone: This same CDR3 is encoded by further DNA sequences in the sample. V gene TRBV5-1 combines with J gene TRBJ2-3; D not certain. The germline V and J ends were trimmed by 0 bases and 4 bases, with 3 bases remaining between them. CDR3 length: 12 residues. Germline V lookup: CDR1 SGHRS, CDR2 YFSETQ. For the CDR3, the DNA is TGCGCCAGCAGCTTGGTTGCAGATACGCAGTATTTT. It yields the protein CASSLVADTQYF.

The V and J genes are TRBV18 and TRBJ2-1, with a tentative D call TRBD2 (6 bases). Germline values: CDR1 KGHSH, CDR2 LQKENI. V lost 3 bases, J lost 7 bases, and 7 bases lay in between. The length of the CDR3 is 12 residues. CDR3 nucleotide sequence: TGTGCCAGCTCACCGGAGGGAAATGAGCAGTTCTTC. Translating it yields CASSPEGNEQFF.

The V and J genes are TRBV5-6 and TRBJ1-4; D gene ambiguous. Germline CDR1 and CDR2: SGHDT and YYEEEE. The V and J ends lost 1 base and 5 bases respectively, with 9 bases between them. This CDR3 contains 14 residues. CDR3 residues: CASSLWLENEKLFF. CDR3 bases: TGTGCCAGCAGCTTGTGGTTAGAAAATGAAAAACTGTTTTTT.

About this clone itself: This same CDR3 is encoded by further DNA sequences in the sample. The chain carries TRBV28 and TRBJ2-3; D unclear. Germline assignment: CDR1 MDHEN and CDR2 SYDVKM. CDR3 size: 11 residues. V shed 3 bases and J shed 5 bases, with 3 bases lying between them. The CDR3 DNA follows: TGTGCCAGCAGTTTGGGAGATACGCAGTATTTT. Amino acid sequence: CASSLGDTQYF.

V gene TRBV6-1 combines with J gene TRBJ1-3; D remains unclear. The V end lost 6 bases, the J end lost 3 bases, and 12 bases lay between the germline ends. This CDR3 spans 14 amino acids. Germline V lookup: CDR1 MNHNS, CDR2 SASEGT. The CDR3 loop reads CASSLIRNGNTIYF. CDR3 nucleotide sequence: TGTGCCAGCAGCCTTATCAGGAATGGAAACACCATATATTTT.

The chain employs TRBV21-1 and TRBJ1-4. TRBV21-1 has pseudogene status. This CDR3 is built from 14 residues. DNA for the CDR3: TGTGCCAGCAGCAAAGGATGCCAAGGTGAAAAACTGTTTTTT. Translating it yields CASSKGCQGEKLFF.

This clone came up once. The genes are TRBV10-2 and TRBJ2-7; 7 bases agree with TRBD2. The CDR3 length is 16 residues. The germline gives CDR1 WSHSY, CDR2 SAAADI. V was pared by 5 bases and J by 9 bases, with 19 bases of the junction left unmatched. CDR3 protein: CASSRLARSPNTAQYF. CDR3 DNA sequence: TGCGCCAGCAGTAGACTAGCAAGATCCCCTAATACTGCGCAGTACTTC.

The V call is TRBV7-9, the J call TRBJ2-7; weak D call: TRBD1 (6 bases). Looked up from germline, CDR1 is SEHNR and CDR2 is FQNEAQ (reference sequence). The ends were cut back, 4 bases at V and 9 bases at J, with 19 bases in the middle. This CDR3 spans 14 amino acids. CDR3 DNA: TGTGCCAGCAGCTCCCCCGGGACACCTGAGGGGCAGTACTTC. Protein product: CASSSPGTPEGQYF.

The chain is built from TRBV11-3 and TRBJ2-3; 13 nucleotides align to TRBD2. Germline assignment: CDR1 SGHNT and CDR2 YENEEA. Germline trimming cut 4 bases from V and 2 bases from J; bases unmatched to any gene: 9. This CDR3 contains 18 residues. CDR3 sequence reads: CASSSWTSGSHTTDTQYF. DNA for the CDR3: TGTGCCAGCAGCTCCTGGACTAGCGGGAGTCATACCACAGATACGCAGTATTTT. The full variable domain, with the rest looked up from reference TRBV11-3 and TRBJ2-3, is EAGVVQSPRYKIIEKKQPVAFWCNPISGHNTLYWYLQNLGQGPELLIRYENEEAVDDSQLPKDRFSAERLKGVDSTLKIQPAELGDSAVYLCASSSWTSGSHTTDTQYFGPGTRLTVL.

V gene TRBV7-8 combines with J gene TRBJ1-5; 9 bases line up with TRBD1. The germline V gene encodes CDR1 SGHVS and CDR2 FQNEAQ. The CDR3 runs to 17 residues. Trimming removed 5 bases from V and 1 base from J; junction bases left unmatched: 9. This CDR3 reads CASSLGTGSVSNQPQHF. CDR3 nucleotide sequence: TGTGCCAGCAGCCTGGGGACAGGGTCGGTGAGCAATCAGCCCCAGCATTTT. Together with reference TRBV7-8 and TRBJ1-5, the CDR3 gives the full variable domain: GAGVSQSPRYKVAKRGQDVALRCDPISGHVSLFWYQQALGQGPEFLTYFQNEAQLDKSGLPSDRFFAERPEGSVSTLKIQRTQQEDSAVYLCASSLGTGSVSNQPQHFGDGTRLSIL.

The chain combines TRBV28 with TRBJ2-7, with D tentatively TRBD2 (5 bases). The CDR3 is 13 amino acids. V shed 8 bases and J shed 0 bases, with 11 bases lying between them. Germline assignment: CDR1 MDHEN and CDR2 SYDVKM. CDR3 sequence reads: CASSIGISYEQYF. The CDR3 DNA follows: TGTGCCAGCTCGATCGGGATCTCCTACGAGCAGTACTTC.